This entry is about one T cell receptor (beta chain). Its antigen is as yet unknown. The data belong to a study of beta chain features in type 1 diabetes. Since all of the isolated RNA was reverse transcribed, expressed TCRB transcripts were what got sequenced. Measured with immunoSEQ multiplex PCR; TCRdb has only the in-frame clones, and not every one. This sample yields 300,000 to 350,000 clones, of which around 19% are seen a single time; approximately 0.041% belongs to the top ten. Study-wide results and caveats: Cells expressing TCR highly could be over-represented by cDNA sequencing.

The sequenced sample consisted of naive CD4+ T cells from blood. The sequence came from a woman in her late teens or twenties in good health.

In DNA form, the CDR3 reads TGTGCCAGCAGCCCTAGGTTTGGTGGCTATGGCTACACCTTC. Its translation is CASSPRFGGYGYTF. V gene TRBV14 combines with J gene TRBJ1-2, with D unresolved. The CDR3 is made up of 14 amino acids. Germline lookup yields CDR1 SGHDN and CDR2 FVKESK. V was cut by 4 bases and J by 4 bases, with 13 bases left in between.